Listed below are T cell receptor beta chains from one sample, sequenced in a study of cytomegalovirus exposure and HLA in healthy donors. Data came from immunoSEQ multiplex PCR; TCRdb stores just in-frame clones and leaves some out. The sample shows about 130,000 clones, about 77% of them seen only once. Specimen: PBMCs. The source of these receptors is a man in his fifties in good health and CMV-seronegative. Both conserved end residues are part of each CDR3. D genes are given only for firm matches. Clone size is given for some rows only: seen once, a few or many times, or a class if the clone is expanded.

cdr3_nt: TGTGCCAGCAGCCTCCGGGGGAATGAGCAGTTCTTC; cdr3_aa: CASSLRGNEQFF; v_call: TRBV9; j_call: TRBJ2-1; clone_size: .; d_call: .
cdr3_nt: TGCGCCAGCAGTCTTCGCAGCATCCCGACATTTCTGTATTTT; cdr3_aa: CASSLRSIPTFLYF; v_call: TRBV23-1; j_call: TRBJ2-3; clone_size: .; d_call: .
cdr3_nt: TGTGCCAGCCGACTGGGACTAGCGGCCGGGGAGCTGTTTTTT; cdr3_aa: CASRLGLAAGELFF; v_call: TRBV7-2; j_call: TRBJ2-2; clone_size: .; d_call: TRBD2
cdr3_nt: TGTGCCAGCAGTTCATCAGGGGGCGCGATCTCCTACGAGCAGTACTTC; cdr3_aa: CASSSSGGAISYEQYF; v_call: TRBV28; j_call: TRBJ2-7; clone_size: .; d_call: TRBD1
cdr3_nt: TGTGCCAGCTCACCGAGGGCAAGCGGGACTTCGACAGATACGCAGTATTTT; cdr3_aa: CASSPRASGTSTDTQYF; v_call: TRBV18; j_call: TRBJ2-3; clone_size: .; d_call: TRBD2
cdr3_nt: TGTGCCAGCAGTTTGCGGGGAGGGCTGAACACTGAAGCTTTCTTT; cdr3_aa: CASSLRGGLNTEAFF; v_call: TRBV6-5; j_call: TRBJ1-1; clone_size: .; d_call: .
cdr3_nt: TGCGCCAGCAGCCGGGACAGGGGCAGGGAGACCCAGTACTTC; cdr3_aa: CASSRDRGRETQYF; v_call: TRBV5-1; j_call: TRBJ2-5; clone_size: few; d_call: TRBD1
cdr3_nt: TGTGCCAGCAGTGTCGCGGACCAAGAGACCCAGTACTTC; cdr3_aa: CASSVADQETQYF; v_call: TRBV2; j_call: TRBJ2-5; clone_size: .; d_call: .
cdr3_nt: TGTGCCAGCATGAGACAGGGGGTGGCCGGGGAGCTGTTTTTT; cdr3_aa: CASMRQGVAGELFF; v_call: TRBV6-1; j_call: TRBJ2-2; clone_size: .; d_call: TRBD1
cdr3_nt: TGTGCCAGCTCACCAGTTACGGCGGGGTACACAGATACGCAGTATTTT; cdr3_aa: CASSPVTAGYTDTQYF; v_call: TRBV18; j_call: TRBJ2-3; clone_size: .; d_call: .
cdr3_nt: TGTGCCAGCATCCGGGGAGGGGCCCAAAACTTGGTCTTT; cdr3_aa: CASIRGGAQNLVF; v_call: TRBV28; j_call: TRBJ1-1; clone_size: .; d_call: .
cdr3_nt: TGCAGCGTTCTTTTTGGCGGGAGTATGTCCTACGAGCAGTACTTC; cdr3_aa: CSVLFGGSMSYEQYF; v_call: TRBV29-1; j_call: TRBJ2-7; clone_size: .; d_call: TRBD2
cdr3_nt: TGTGCCACCAGCAGGGGGGACAGGTCCGATCAGCCCCAGCATTTT; cdr3_aa: CATSRGDRSDQPQHF; v_call: TRBV15; j_call: TRBJ1-5; clone_size: .; d_call: TRBD1
cdr3_nt: TGTGCCAGCTCACTTTTATCGACAGGGGAGAACACTGAAGCTTTCTTT; cdr3_aa: CASSLLSTGENTEAFF; v_call: TRBV18; j_call: TRBJ1-1; clone_size: .; d_call: TRBD1
cdr3_nt: TGTGCCAGCCGGGGGGCTAGCGGAGCCACTTGGTACTTC; cdr3_aa: CASRGASGATWYF; v_call: TRBV28; j_call: TRBJ2-5; clone_size: once; d_call: .
cdr3_nt: TGTGCCAGCAGCCATCCTAGCGGGAGGCAACCCTACGAGCAGTACTTC; cdr3_aa: CASSHPSGRQPYEQYF; v_call: TRBV21-1; j_call: TRBJ2-7; clone_size: .; d_call: .
cdr3_nt: TGTGCCAGCAGCTTAACTAGCGGATACTACAATGAGCAGTTCTTC; cdr3_aa: CASSLTSGYYNEQFF; v_call: TRBV7-2; j_call: TRBJ2-1; clone_size: .; d_call: TRBD2
cdr3_nt: TGTGCCACCAGCAGTGGGACTAGCCACAATGAGCAGTTCTTC; cdr3_aa: CATSSGTSHNEQFF; v_call: TRBV15; j_call: TRBJ2-1; clone_size: .; d_call: TRBD2
cdr3_nt: TGTGCCAGCAGCTTATATTCCGATACGCAGTATTTT; cdr3_aa: CASSLYSDTQYF; v_call: TRBV7-9; j_call: TRBJ2-3; clone_size: few; d_call: .
cdr3_nt: TGTGCCAGCAGCTGGGAGGGGGGAACGTACCAAGAGACCCAGTACTTC; cdr3_aa: CASSWEGGTYQETQYF; v_call: TRBV7-2; j_call: TRBJ2-5; clone_size: few; d_call: .
cdr3_nt: TGTGCCAGCAGTTCGGGGGGCTGGGAGGTGAACACTGAAGCTTTCTTT; cdr3_aa: CASSSGGWEVNTEAFF; v_call: TRBV28; j_call: TRBJ1-1; clone_size: .; d_call: .
cdr3_nt: TGTGCCAGCAGTGGAGTAAGCGGAGGCGACAACGAGCAGTACTTC; cdr3_aa: CASSGVSGGDNEQYF; v_call: TRBV2; j_call: TRBJ2-7; clone_size: few; d_call: .
cdr3_nt: TGTGCCAGCAGTTCCGGGTCTAGCAATCAGCCCCAGCATTTT; cdr3_aa: CASSSGSSNQPQHF; v_call: TRBV6-5; j_call: TRBJ1-5; clone_size: .; d_call: .
cdr3_nt: TGCAGCGCTTCCACAGGGACTGAAGCTTTCTTT; cdr3_aa: CSASTGTEAFF; v_call: TRBV29-1; j_call: TRBJ1-1; clone_size: .; d_call: .
cdr3_nt: TGTGCCAGCAGTTACCCGGGACAGCCTGGGGCCAACGTCCTGACTTTC; cdr3_aa: CASSYPGQPGANVLTF; v_call: TRBV6-6; j_call: TRBJ2-6; clone_size: .; d_call: TRBD1
cdr3_nt: TGCGCCAGCAGCCAAGGGGACAGGGACTTGAATGAGCAGTTCTTC; cdr3_aa: CASSQGDRDLNEQFF; v_call: TRBV4-1; j_call: TRBJ2-1; clone_size: .; d_call: TRBD1
cdr3_nt: TGTGCCAGCAGCAACAGGGGAATAAGCTCCTACAATGAGCAGTTCTTC; cdr3_aa: CASSNRGISSYNEQFF; v_call: TRBV11-2; j_call: TRBJ2-1; clone_size: .; d_call: TRBD1
cdr3_nt: TGCGCCAGCAGTGTTAGGACAGGGGGTTACCAGCCCCAGCATTTT; cdr3_aa: CASSVRTGGYQPQHF; v_call: TRBV10-1; j_call: TRBJ1-5; clone_size: .; d_call: TRBD1
cdr3_nt: TGTGCCAGCTCACCTGATGACAGGGGTCAGCCCCAGCATTTT; cdr3_aa: CASSPDDRGQPQHF; v_call: TRBV18; j_call: TRBJ1-5; clone_size: .; d_call: TRBD1
cdr3_nt: TGCGCCAGCAGCTTATCTGCGGGAGGTCGGGATGAGCAGTTCTTC; cdr3_aa: CASSLSAGGRDEQFF; v_call: TRBV5-1; j_call: TRBJ2-1; clone_size: .; d_call: TRBD2
cdr3_nt: TGTGCCTGCACGACAGTTAATGAAAAACTGTTTTTT; cdr3_aa: CACTTVNEKLFF; v_call: TRBV28; j_call: TRBJ1-4; clone_size: .; d_call: .
cdr3_nt: TGCAGCGTGGACAGTCCCCGCGGTAGTAAGCAGTATTTT; cdr3_aa: CSVDSPRGSKQYF; v_call: TRBV29-1; j_call: TRBJ2-3; clone_size: .; d_call: .
cdr3_nt: TGTGCCAGCAGCCAGCCGGGACAGGGGTCGGATGAGCAGTTCTTC; cdr3_aa: CASSQPGQGSDEQFF; v_call: TRBV28; j_call: TRBJ2-1; clone_size: .; d_call: TRBD1
cdr3_nt: TGCGCCAGCAGCCAAGGACTAGCGATCTACGAGCAGTACTTC; cdr3_aa: CASSQGLAIYEQYF; v_call: TRBV4-1; j_call: TRBJ2-7; clone_size: .; d_call: TRBD2
cdr3_nt: TGCGCCAGCAGCCGAAAAGAGTGGGCGCCATCTGAAAAACTGTTTTTT; cdr3_aa: CASSRKEWAPSEKLFF; v_call: TRBV5-1; j_call: TRBJ1-4; clone_size: .; d_call: .
cdr3_nt: TGTGCCAGCAGTTTTTTGGACAGGGGCGCTGGCGAACCCCACTATGGCTACACCTTC; cdr3_aa: CASSFLDRGAGEPHYGYTF; v_call: TRBV28; j_call: TRBJ1-2; clone_size: .; d_call: TRBD1
cdr3_nt: TGTGCCAGCAGTGATTCAGCGGGTTTAGCCAAAAACATTCAGTACTTC; cdr3_aa: CASSDSAGLAKNIQYF; v_call: TRBV25-1; j_call: TRBJ2-4; clone_size: once; d_call: .
cdr3_nt: TGCAGTGCTAGTCGACTAAGCGAGCAGTACTTC; cdr3_aa: CSASRLSEQYF; v_call: TRBV20-1; j_call: TRBJ2-7; clone_size: .; d_call: .
cdr3_nt: TGTGCCAGCAAGGAGATTAAGAACACTGAAGCTTTCTTT; cdr3_aa: CASKEIKNTEAFF; v_call: TRBV28; j_call: TRBJ1-1; clone_size: .; d_call: .
cdr3_nt: TGTGCCAGCAGTGGGGTGTCCGATAGGGGCACCGAAGCTTTCTTT; cdr3_aa: CASSGVSDRGTEAFF; v_call: TRBV6-1; j_call: TRBJ1-1; clone_size: few; d_call: .
cdr3_nt: TGTGCCAGCTCCCCGGGTCCCGAAGGCTACGAGCAGTACTTC; cdr3_aa: CASSPGPEGYEQYF; v_call: TRBV18; j_call: TRBJ2-7; clone_size: few; d_call: .
cdr3_nt: TGTGCCAGCAGTGACCTAGGGACAGGGGCCGGCGAGCAGTACTTC; cdr3_aa: CASSDLGTGAGEQYF; v_call: TRBV6-1; j_call: TRBJ2-7; clone_size: .; d_call: TRBD1
cdr3_nt: TGTGCCAGCAGGGGGTCCCTAGCGGGAGTCCCCAATGAGCAGTTCTTC; cdr3_aa: CASRGSLAGVPNEQFF; v_call: TRBV6-6; j_call: TRBJ2-1; clone_size: .; d_call: TRBD2
cdr3_nt: TGTGCCAGCAGCTTCATCTCGTCGGCTAGCGGGAGTGTCAAGGAGCAGTACTTC; cdr3_aa: CASSFISSASGSVKEQYF; v_call: TRBV7-8; j_call: TRBJ2-7; clone_size: .; d_call: TRBD2
cdr3_nt: TGTGCCAGCAGCTTAGATCGGCAGGGGGCGCTTAGGACCGGGGAGCTGTTTTTT; cdr3_aa: CASSLDRQGALRTGELFF; v_call: TRBV11-2; j_call: TRBJ2-2; clone_size: .; d_call: TRBD1
cdr3_nt: TGCGCCAGCAGCCCCGAGACTAGCGGGAGGGTCTTGGGCAACAATGAGCAGTTCTTC; cdr3_aa: CASSPETSGRVLGNNEQFF; v_call: TRBV4-1; j_call: TRBJ2-1; clone_size: .; d_call: TRBD2
cdr3_nt: TGTGCCTATCAACAGGCAACTAATGAAAAACTGTTTTTT; cdr3_aa: CAYQQATNEKLFF; v_call: TRBV30; j_call: TRBJ1-4; clone_size: .; d_call: .
cdr3_nt: TGTGCCAGCAGCCCGTCAGGGGGAGGAAACACCATATATTTT; cdr3_aa: CASSPSGGGNTIYF; v_call: TRBV7-9; j_call: TRBJ1-3; clone_size: .; d_call: TRBD1
cdr3_nt: TGCGCCAGCAGTGAGTGGGCCTCGGGGGGAAACACCATATATTTT; cdr3_aa: CASSEWASGGNTIYF; v_call: TRBV10-2; j_call: TRBJ1-3; clone_size: .; d_call: .
cdr3_nt: TGTGCCAGCAGGATAGGAGGGGACGAGCAGTACTTC; cdr3_aa: CASRIGGDEQYF; v_call: TRBV13; j_call: TRBJ2-7; clone_size: .; d_call: .